What follows are 4 T cell receptor beta chains derived from one specimen sequenced in a study of OX40 agonist ivuxolimab in advanced cancers. Clones were sequenced by immunoSEQ multiplex PCR, and TCRdb holds only the in-frame ones, with some missing. The repertoire includes some 50,000 clones, approximately 88% of them detected once, and around 58% sits in the top ten. Sample: CD4+ or CD8+ T cells sorted from blood, taken in a trial of the OX40 agonist ivuxolimab. The receptors come from an adult with an advanced solid tumor such as melanoma, head and neck, liver or kidney cancer.

This sequence joins TRBV29-1 and TRBJ1-2; weak D call: TRBD1 (5 bases). Germline CDR1 reads SQVTM; CDR2 reads ANQGSEA. The V and J ends lost 2 bases and 6 bases respectively, with 13 bases between them. The CDR3 totals 13 residues. The DNA of the CDR3 is TGCAGCGTTGAACGCTCGGGGACCAATGGCTACACCTTC. Encoded protein: CSVERSGTNGYTF.

The chain joins TRBV27 to TRBJ2-5, with D possibly being TRBD1 or TRBD2 (5 bases each). This CDR3 contains 13 residues. V lost 5 bases and J 5 bases, leaving 12 bases between the germline ends. CDR1 is MNHEY and CDR2 is SMNVEV in the germline V gene (reference sequence). The CDR3 nucleotides are TGTGCCAGCAGTCTGGGACGGTGGGAGACCCAGTACTTC. Its translation: CASSLGRWETQYF.

The rearrangement uses TRBV2 and TRBJ1-2; no firm D call. V lost 6 bases, J lost 4 bases, and 9 bases lay in between. The CDR3 extends over 12 amino acids. Per germline, CDR1 SNHLY and CDR2 FYNNEI. For the CDR3, the DNA is TGTGCCAGCAGGGGTGTATCCTATGGCTACACCTTC. Translated, it gives CASRGVSYGYTF.

This chain connects TRBV7-8 to TRBJ1-3; D is perhaps TRBD1 (5 bases). The CDR3 runs to 15 residues. Deletions cut 1 base from V and 0 bases from J, with 7 bases between. Germline V lookup: CDR1 SGHVS, CDR2 FQNEAQ. The DNA of the CDR3 is TGTGCCAGCAGCTTAGGACAGCCCTCTGGAAACACCATATATTTT. Translating gives CASSLGQPSGNTIYF.